These T cell receptor beta chains were read from a single sample in a study of T-cell memory formation after mild COVID-19. TCRdb re-called the 5' RACE reads through MiXCR, storing one row per CDR3 protein. This sample has roughly 120,000 distinct CDR3 sequences; about 24% occur once, and the top ten carry roughly 37%. The sample was PBMCs or a T cell subset sorted from them (not recorded which). These TCRs come from a young man who had mild COVID-19 (a few samples of this study predate the infection). Cell type and time point are not known. CDR3s include the opening cysteine and the closing phenylalanine or tryptophan. D genes are given only for firm matches. A row's size may be missing; if present it is once, few, many or a size class.

V,size,D,length,J,CDR3,DNA
TRBV12-3/TRBV12-4,few,-,17,TRBJ1-4,CASSFGWRGATNEKLFF,TGTGCCAGCAGTTTCGGGTGGAGAGGGGCAACTAATGAAAAACTGTTTTTT
TRBV4-3,many,-,14,TRBJ1-5,CASSQETRGQPQHF,TGCGCCAGCAGCCAAGAAACGCGGGGCCAGCCCCAGCATTTT
TRBV7-9,few,-,18,TRBJ2-3,CASSLIGVGPIHDSTQYF,TGTGCCAGCAGCTTAATCGGGGTAGGACCGATCCACGATTCTACGCAGTATTTT
TRBV5-1,-,-,15,TRBJ2-7,CASSLRDGNRLEQYF,TGCGCCAGCAGCTTGAGGGACGGGAACCGTTTGGAGCAGTACTTC
TRBV14,few,-,15,TRBJ1-2,CASSQDVGSRDGYTF,TGTGCCAGCAGCCAAGATGTGGGCAGCAGGGATGGCTACACCTTC
TRBV12-3/TRBV12-4,once,-,15,TRBJ1-2,CASSLAHRGSYGYTF,TGTGCCAGCAGTTTAGCGCACCGGGGAAGCTATGGCTACACCTTC
TRBV7-9,-,TRBD1,17,TRBJ2-4,CASSLTGTGLAKNIQYF,TGTGCCAGCAGCTTAACCGGGACAGGTCTAGCCAAAAACATTCAGTACTTC
TRBV2,few,-,15,TRBJ2-1,CASSERATDYNEQFF,TGTGCCAGCAGTGAACGGGCTACCGATTACAATGAGCAGTTCTTC
TRBV7-9,few,TRBD1,15,TRBJ2-7,CASRTGTAFSYEQYF,TGTGCCAGCCGCACCGGGACAGCGTTCAGCTACGAGCAGTACTTC
TRBV27,-,TRBD1,14,TRBJ1-2,CASSLRTGRHGYTF,TGTGCCAGCAGTTTAAGGACAGGGAGACATGGCTACACCTTC
TRBV13,medium-sized,-,12,TRBJ2-1,CASSALGNEQFF,TGTGCCAGCAGCGCATTGGGAAATGAGCAGTTCTTC
TRBV12-3/TRBV12-4,-,TRBD2,15,TRBJ2-3,CASSLGRGGQDTQYF,TGTGCCAGCAGTTTGGGGCGGGGGGGCCAAGATACGCAGTATTTT
TRBV6-5,few,-,14,TRBJ2-2,CASSYREATGELFF,TGTGCCAGCAGTTATCGGGAAGCCACCGGGGAGCTGTTTTTT
TRBV4-3,few,TRBD1,14,TRBJ1-2,CASSPDRDDYGYTF,TGCGCCAGCAGCCCGGACAGGGACGACTATGGCTACACCTTC
TRBV7-9,-,TRBD1,16,TRBJ2-3,CASSLDPTGDTDTQYF,TGTGCCAGCAGCTTAGACCCTACAGGGGACACAGATACGCAGTATTTT
TRBV7-8,few,-,15,TRBJ1-2,CASSSPTGGVYGYTF,TGTGCCAGCAGCTCCCCTACGGGGGGCGTTTATGGCTACACCTTC
TRBV4-1,many,-,19,TRBJ2-6,CASSLERAQGKSGANVLTF,TGCGCCAGCAGCCTTGAGCGGGCGCAGGGTAAATCTGGGGCCAACGTCCTGACTTTC
TRBV6-4,many,TRBD2,16,TRBJ2-1,CASSDSPSGGADEQFF,TGTGCCAGCAGTGACTCTCCTAGCGGGGGGGCCGATGAGCAGTTCTTC
TRBV4-1,few,-,15,TRBJ1-3,CASSQVTGSGNTIYF,TGCGCCAGCAGCCAAGTAACAGGCTCTGGAAACACCATATATTTT
TRBV7-3,few,TRBD1,15,TRBJ2-2,CASSYGTANTGELFF,TGTGCCAGCAGTTACGGGACAGCTAACACCGGGGAGCTGTTTTTT
TRBV7-9,-,-,14,TRBJ1-1,CASSSRQVGTEAFF,TGTGCCAGCAGCTCAAGACAGGTGGGCACTGAAGCTTTCTTT
TRBV4-1,-,-,15,TRBJ1-1,CASSHLGGLGGEAFF,TGCGCCAGCAGCCATTTGGGGGGGCTAGGAGGTGAAGCTTTCTTT
TRBV12-3/TRBV12-4,-,TRBD2,15,TRBJ2-2,CASMGASGRSGELFF,TGTGCCAGCATGGGGGCTAGCGGGAGGTCCGGGGAGCTGTTTTTT
TRBV9,few,TRBD1,13,TRBJ2-1,CASSANRGHEQFF,TGTGCCAGCAGCGCTAACAGGGGTCATGAGCAGTTCTTC
TRBV20-1,few,-,14,TRBJ2-3,CSARLEFGSDTQYF,TGCAGTGCCCGACTCGAGTTCGGCTCAGATACGCAGTATTTT
TRBV4-1,-,TRBD1,22,TRBJ2-4,CASSQDSVGSQGAILAKNIQYF,TGCGCCAGCAGCCAAGATTCAGTCGGGTCACAGGGGGCGATTCTAGCCAAAAACATTCAGTACTTC
TRBV29-1,-,-,12,TRBJ1-4,CSVEDLRGELFF,TGCAGCGTTGAAGATCTCAGGGGAGAACTGTTTTTT
TRBV9,few,TRBD2,17,TRBJ2-3,CASGRGDARLRTDTQYF,TGTGCCAGCGGACGGGGGGACGCTCGTCTCCGCACAGATACGCAGTATTTT
TRBV27,-,TRBD1,16,TRBJ1-4,CASSLSGTGRSEKLFF,TGTGCCAGCAGTTTATCGGGGACAGGGAGGAGCGAAAAACTGTTTTTT
TRBV7-3,few,-,14,TRBJ2-3,CASSLTPGPNTQYF,TGTGCCAGCAGCTTAACCCCAGGGCCTAATACGCAGTATTTT
TRBV7-2,-,-,15,TRBJ1-1,CASSLLLTANTEAFF,TGTGCCAGCAGCTTACTATTGACAGCAAACACTGAAGCTTTCTTT
TRBV27,-,-,14,TRBJ1-2,CASSLGQGGRGYTF,TGTGCCAGCAGTTTAGGGCAGGGAGGACGCGGCTACACCTTC
TRBV7-7,-,TRBD1,16,TRBJ1-3,CASSPGQGPSPSTIYF,TGTGCTAGCAGCCCCGGACAGGGACCCTCACCGAGCACCATATATTTT
TRBV27,-,-,14,TRBJ2-3,CASSLRTDTDTQYF,TGTGCCAGCAGTCTCAGGACTGACACAGATACGCAGTATTTT
TRBV5-1,-,TRBD1,14,TRBJ2-5,CASSSPDREETQYF,TGCGCCAGCAGCTCCCCCGACAGGGAAGAGACCCAGTACTTC
TRBV5-1,-,-,15,TRBJ1-4,CASSTGPGRNEKLFF,TGCGCCAGCAGTACCGGCCCCGGACGGAATGAAAAACTGTTTTTT
TRBV7-9,few,-,14,TRBJ1-2,CASSPPLGSAGYTF,TGTGCCAGCAGCCCCCCCTTGGGCTCCGCTGGCTACACCTTC
TRBV6-6,few,TRBD2,17,TRBJ2-5,CASSHGLAGGPGETQYF,TGTGCCAGCAGCCACGGGCTAGCGGGGGGGCCGGGGGAGACCCAGTACTTC
TRBV7-6,-,TRBD1,20,TRBJ2-7,CASGGTLAGTGGERSYEQYF,TGTGCCAGCGGAGGAACACTTGCCGGGACAGGGGGCGAGAGGTCCTACGAGCAGTACTTC
TRBV29-1,-,-,13,TRBJ2-7,CSVGMGATYEQYF,TGCAGCGTTGGCATGGGGGCAACTTACGAGCAGTACTTC
TRBV19,-,TRBD1,15,TRBJ2-5,CASSLTGLNLETQYF,TGTGCCAGTAGCCTGACAGGGCTTAACCTAGAGACCCAGTACTTC